The present entry profiles one T cell receptor beta chain with its context. The protocol was immunoSEQ multiplex PCR, while the TCRdb copy is restricted to in-frame clones and leaves out a portion. Seen here are about 320,000 clones, about 92% observed once, and the top ten hold approximately 2.5%. This record belongs to a study of blood T cell repertoires in COVID-19. Study-level information: Sources were T cells, B-cell-depleted T cells, or PBMCs; the material itself was cDNA or gDNA.

The V gene's germline CDR1 is SNHLY and CDR2 FYNNEI. This CDR3 is 14 amino acids long. Between the trimmed V and J ends, which lost 7 bases and 4 bases, there was a span of 15 bases. Recruits, aged about 18 to 95 years, lived in 24 US areas. Clinical history as reported by participants underpinned cohort assignment. Resolution of symptoms, clearance, or two negative PCRs was present in recovered Cohort 3 donors. The sequence was obtained from a man in his sixties who had recovered from COVID-19. The genes are TRBV2 and TRBJ2-3; D may be TRBD2 (5 bases). The source material was PBMCs or T cells enriched from blood (not recorded which). DNA for the CDR3: TGTGCCAGCACCCCACGACGCGGGTCAGATACGCAGTATTTT. Amino acid sequence: CASTPRRGSDTQYF.